The rows below give T cell receptor beta chains drawn from one sample of a study of blood T cell repertoires in COVID-19. The data were produced by immunoSEQ multiplex PCR, yet TCRdb's version contains in-frame clones alone and is incomplete. Here the sample spans about 250,000 clones, more than 70% being singletons. Sequencing was done on a sample of peripheral blood. Receptors were obtained from a woman older than 75 with COVID-19, enrolled during active disease. CDR3s include the opening cysteine and the closing phenylalanine or tryptophan. Fields, in order: J gene, clone size, V gene, D gene, CDR3 protein, CDR3 DNA. A D gene is named only where the DNA matches it firmly. Size values are once, few and many counts, or a class for expanded clones, and some rows have none.

J gene: TRBJ1-6; clone size: .; V gene: TRBV2; D gene: .; CDR3 protein: CASSEAGRLGSPLHF; CDR3 DNA: TGTGCCAGCAGTGAAGCGGGGAGGCTGGGTTCACCCCTCCACTTT
J gene: TRBJ2-7; clone size: .; V gene: TRBV5-1; D gene: .; CDR3 protein: CASSFRGDYEQYF; CDR3 DNA: TGCGCCAGCAGCTTCAGGGGGGACTACGAGCAGTACTTC
J gene: TRBJ1-1; clone size: .; V gene: TRBV19; D gene: TRBD1; CDR3 protein: CASRRNKQGTNTEAFF; CDR3 DNA: TGTGCCAGTAGGCGAAATAAACAGGGGACGAACACTGAAGCTTTCTTT
J gene: TRBJ2-3; clone size: .; V gene: TRBV7-6; D gene: .; CDR3 protein: CASSHSRADTQYF; CDR3 DNA: TGTGCCAGCAGCCACTCTCGCGCAGATACGCAGTATTTT
J gene: TRBJ1-4; clone size: once; V gene: TRBV19; D gene: .; CDR3 protein: CASSIGKATNEKLFF; CDR3 DNA: TGTGCCAGTAGTATCGGTAAAGCAACTAATGAAAAACTGTTTTTT
J gene: TRBJ2-5; clone size: once; V gene: TRBV5-1; D gene: .; CDR3 protein: CASSFGSLSETQYF; CDR3 DNA: TGCGCCAGCAGCTTCGGGTCCCTATCGGAGACCCAGTACTTC
J gene: TRBJ2-7; clone size: .; V gene: TRBV7-2; D gene: .; CDR3 protein: CASSLTYEQYF; CDR3 DNA: TGTGCCAGCAGCCTTACCTACGAGCAGTACTTC
J gene: TRBJ1-2; clone size: .; V gene: TRBV7-9; D gene: TRBD1; CDR3 protein: CASSDGQVYGYTF; CDR3 DNA: TGTGCCAGCAGCGACGGACAGGTCTATGGCTACACCTTC
J gene: TRBJ1-5; clone size: .; V gene: TRBV28; D gene: .; CDR3 protein: CASRAPGWGNQPQHF; CDR3 DNA: TGTGCCAGCAGAGCCCCAGGGTGGGGCAATCAGCCCCAGCATTTT
J gene: TRBJ2-2; clone size: .; V gene: TRBV5-1; D gene: TRBD1; CDR3 protein: CASSSTGVRGSGELFF; CDR3 DNA: TGCGCCAGCAGCTCGACAGGGGTTAGGGGGTCCGGGGAGCTGTTTTTT
J gene: TRBJ1-4; clone size: .; V gene: TRBV2; D gene: .; CDR3 protein: CASSGGVPGNEKLFF; CDR3 DNA: TGTGCCAGCAGTGGGGGGGTTCCCGGTAATGAAAAACTGTTTTTT
J gene: TRBJ1-1; clone size: few; V gene: TRBV28; D gene: .; CDR3 protein: CASSSGTYHTEAFF; CDR3 DNA: TGTGCCAGCAGTTCCGGGACTTACCACACTGAAGCTTTCTTT
J gene: TRBJ1-2; clone size: .; V gene: TRBV5-6; D gene: .; CDR3 protein: CASSLETAYYGYTF; CDR3 DNA: TGTGCCAGCAGCTTGGAAACAGCCTACTATGGCTACACCTTC
J gene: TRBJ2-1; clone size: few; V gene: TRBV7-2; D gene: TRBD1; CDR3 protein: CASSSGQQGQRQFF; CDR3 DNA: TGTGCCAGCAGCTCGGGACAGCAGGGCCAGAGGCAGTTCTTC
J gene: TRBJ1-3; clone size: .; V gene: TRBV18; D gene: .; CDR3 protein: CASSPVLQGDSGNTIYF; CDR3 DNA: TGTGCCAGCTCACCGGTGCTTCAAGGGGACTCTGGAAACACCATATATTTT
J gene: TRBJ2-3; clone size: once; V gene: TRBV6-5; D gene: .; CDR3 protein: CASNLAGPTDTQYF; CDR3 DNA: TGTGCCAGCAATCTTGCGGGGCCCACAGATACGCAGTATTTT
J gene: TRBJ2-2; clone size: .; V gene: TRBV3-1/TRBV3-2; D gene: .; CDR3 protein: CASSPRGTGELFF; CDR3 DNA: TGTGCCAGCAGCCCCCGCGGCACCGGGGAGCTGTTTTTT
J gene: TRBJ2-1; clone size: .; V gene: TRBV9; D gene: TRBD2; CDR3 protein: CASSPRTSGGAEQFF; CDR3 DNA: TGTGCCAGCAGCCCAAGGACTAGCGGGGGGGCCGAGCAGTTCTTC
J gene: TRBJ2-3; clone size: .; V gene: TRBV5-5; D gene: TRBD2; CDR3 protein: CASSLAGRTDTQYF; CDR3 DNA: TGTGCCAGCAGCTTAGCGGGGAGAACAGATACGCAGTATTTT
J gene: TRBJ1-2; clone size: .; V gene: TRBV3-1/TRBV3-2; D gene: TRBD1; CDR3 protein: CASSQGQGDGYTF; CDR3 DNA: TGTGCCAGCAGCCAAGGACAGGGTGATGGCTACACCTTC
J gene: TRBJ2-3; clone size: .; V gene: TRBV4-2; D gene: .; CDR3 protein: CASSQDDGSSAGTDTQYF; CDR3 DNA: TGTGCCAGCAGCCAAGATGATGGTTCGTCAGCGGGCACAGATACGCAGTATTTT
J gene: TRBJ2-1; clone size: .; V gene: TRBV7-2; D gene: TRBD2; CDR3 protein: CASSKLAGVHNEQFF; CDR3 DNA: TGTGCCAGCAGCAAACTAGCGGGGGTTCACAATGAGCAGTTCTTC
J gene: TRBJ1-2; clone size: .; V gene: TRBV3-1/TRBV3-2; D gene: .; CDR3 protein: CARQTDGYTF; CDR3 DNA: TGTGCCCGACAGACAGATGGCTACACCTTC
J gene: TRBJ1-6; clone size: .; V gene: TRBV27; D gene: TRBD1; CDR3 protein: CASSPWTGTSNSPLHF; CDR3 DNA: TGTGCCAGCAGTCCCTGGACAGGAACGTCGAATTCACCCCTCCACTTT
J gene: TRBJ1-5; clone size: few; V gene: TRBV2; D gene: .; CDR3 protein: CASSGDDRSQHF; CDR3 DNA: TGTGCCAGCAGTGGTGACGACAGGTCCCAGCATTTT
J gene: TRBJ2-1; clone size: .; V gene: TRBV5-1; D gene: .; CDR3 protein: CASSWGDEQFF; CDR3 DNA: TGCGCCAGCAGCTGGGGGGATGAGCAGTTCTTC
J gene: TRBJ2-5; clone size: .; V gene: TRBV7-2; D gene: TRBD2; CDR3 protein: CASSPNSGVVQETQYF; CDR3 DNA: TGTGCCAGCAGCCCCAATAGCGGGGTGGTCCAAGAGACCCAGTACTTC
J gene: TRBJ1-6; clone size: .; V gene: TRBV5-4; D gene: .; CDR3 protein: CASSLLGGGNSPLHF; CDR3 DNA: TGTGCCAGCAGCTTGCTTGGGGGCGGTAATTCACCCCTCCACTTT
J gene: TRBJ1-6; clone size: many; V gene: TRBV28; D gene: TRBD1; CDR3 protein: CASSLEGVRQGSPLHF; CDR3 DNA: TGTGCCAGCAGTTTGGAGGGGGTTCGACAGGGGTCACCCCTCCACTTT
J gene: TRBJ1-2; clone size: .; V gene: TRBV19; D gene: .; CDR3 protein: CASSPGIFLYGYTF; CDR3 DNA: TGTGCCAGTAGTCCGGGGATCTTCCTCTATGGCTACACCTTC
J gene: TRBJ2-5; clone size: few; V gene: TRBV28; D gene: TRBD1; CDR3 protein: CASSSNRGRETQYF; CDR3 DNA: TGTGCCAGCAGTTCCAACAGGGGACGAGAGACCCAGTACTTC
J gene: TRBJ1-1; clone size: .; V gene: TRBV13; D gene: TRBD1; CDR3 protein: CASSPRTGVSTEAFF; CDR3 DNA: TGTGCCAGCAGCCCCAGGACAGGGGTCAGCACTGAAGCTTTCTTT
J gene: TRBJ2-2; clone size: .; V gene: TRBV2; D gene: TRBD2; CDR3 protein: CASSVASGGASGELFF; CDR3 DNA: TGTGCCAGCAGTGTGGCTAGCGGGGGGGCATCCGGGGAGCTGTTTTTT
J gene: TRBJ1-5; clone size: .; V gene: TRBV5-1; D gene: .; CDR3 protein: CASSLEGVSNQPQHF; CDR3 DNA: TGCGCCAGCAGCTTGGAAGGGGTTAGCAATCAGCCCCAGCATTTT
J gene: TRBJ2-1; clone size: .; V gene: TRBV5-4; D gene: TRBD1; CDR3 protein: CASSLGGTGIYNEQFF; CDR3 DNA: TGTGCCAGCAGCTTAGGAGGGACAGGGATCTACAATGAGCAGTTCTTC
J gene: TRBJ2-7; clone size: .; V gene: TRBV6-2/TRBV6-3; D gene: TRBD2; CDR3 protein: CASSFSAGGSYEQYF; CDR3 DNA: TGTGCCAGCAGTTTCTCAGCGGGGGGATCCTACGAGCAGTACTTC
J gene: TRBJ1-6; clone size: .; V gene: TRBV28; D gene: .; CDR3 protein: CASRRSLGGSISNSPLHF; CDR3 DNA: TGTGCCAGCAGACGGAGTCTCGGGGGGAGTATTTCAAATTCACCCCTCCACTTT
J gene: TRBJ2-2; clone size: .; V gene: TRBV18; D gene: .; CDR3 protein: CASSPPVGANTGELFF; CDR3 DNA: TGTGCCAGCTCACCACCGGTAGGGGCGAACACCGGGGAGCTGTTTTTT
J gene: TRBJ2-1; clone size: .; V gene: TRBV6-5; D gene: TRBD1; CDR3 protein: CASSTTTGRTEQFF; CDR3 DNA: TGTGCCAGCAGTACAACGACAGGGAGAACTGAGCAGTTCTTC
J gene: TRBJ1-6; clone size: .; V gene: TRBV19; D gene: .; CDR3 protein: CASSIFSYNSPLHF; CDR3 DNA: TGTGCCAGTAGTATCTTCTCCTATAATTCACCCCTCCACTTT
J gene: TRBJ1-3; clone size: .; V gene: TRBV2; D gene: .; CDR3 protein: CASSTRGGSGNTIYF; CDR3 DNA: TGTGCCAGCAGTACTCGCGGGGGCTCTGGAAACACCATATATTTT